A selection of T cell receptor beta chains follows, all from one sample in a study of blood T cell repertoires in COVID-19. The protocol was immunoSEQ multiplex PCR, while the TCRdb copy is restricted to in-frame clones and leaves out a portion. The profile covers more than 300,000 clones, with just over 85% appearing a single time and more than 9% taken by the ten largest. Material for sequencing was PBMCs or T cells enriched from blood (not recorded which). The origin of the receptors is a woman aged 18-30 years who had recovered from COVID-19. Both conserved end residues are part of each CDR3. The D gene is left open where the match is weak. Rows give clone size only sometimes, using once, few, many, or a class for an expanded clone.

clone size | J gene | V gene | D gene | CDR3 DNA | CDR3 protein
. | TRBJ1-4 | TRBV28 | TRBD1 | TGTGCCAGCAGTATTCAGGGGGCTGAAGAAAAACTGTTTTTT | CASSIQGAEEKLFF
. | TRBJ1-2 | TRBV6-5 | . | TGTGCCAGCACTCCTGGGCAGGGAATCGGCTACACCTTC | CASTPGQGIGYTF
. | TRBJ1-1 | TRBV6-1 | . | TGTGCCAGCAGTGAAGAGGGAGGTCGAGGGAACACTGAAGCTTTCTTT | CASSEEGGRGNTEAFF
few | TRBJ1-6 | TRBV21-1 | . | TGTGCCAGCAGCAAAGCGCTGCCAGGGGTTTCACCCCTCCACTTT | CASSKALPGVSPLHF
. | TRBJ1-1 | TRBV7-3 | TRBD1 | TGTGCCAGCAGCTCCACAGGGGTGGCCATGAACACTGAAGCTTTCTTT | CASSSTGVAMNTEAFF
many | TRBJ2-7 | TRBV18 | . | TGTGCCAGCTCACCACAGACAGGAATCTACGAGCAGTACTTC | CASSPQTGIYEQYF
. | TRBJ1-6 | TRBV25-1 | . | TGTGCCAGCAGCGCGAGCTCCTATAATTCACCCCTCCACTTT | CASSASSYNSPLHF
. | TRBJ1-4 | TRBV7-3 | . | TGTGCCAGCAGCTCGACCGGACAGACAACTAATGAAAAACTGTTTTTT | CASSSTGQTTNEKLFF
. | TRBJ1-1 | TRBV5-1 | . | TGCGCCAGCAGCTCGAGTACGACAGCTAATAAGATTGCTTTCTTT | CASSSSTTANKIAFF
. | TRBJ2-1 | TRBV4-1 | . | TGCGCCAGCAGTCGAGGAGAGGGGGTAGGGTACAATGAGCAGTTCTTC | CASSRGEGVGYNEQFF
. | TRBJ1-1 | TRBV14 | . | TGTGCCAGCAGCCAAGATCTGACACAGGGCCTGCCTGAAGCTTTCTTT | CASSQDLTQGLPEAFF
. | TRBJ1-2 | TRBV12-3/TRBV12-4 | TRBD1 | TGTGCCAGCACGGGACAGGGGAATGGCTACACCTTC | CASTGQGNGYTF
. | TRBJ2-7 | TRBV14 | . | TGTGCCAGCAGCCATATCAGGGCCTACGAGCAGTACTTC | CASSHIRAYEQYF
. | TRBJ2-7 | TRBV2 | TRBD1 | TGTGCCAGCAGTGAGGCTGCAAGACAGGGGGCAAGGCAGTACTTC | CASSEAARQGARQYF
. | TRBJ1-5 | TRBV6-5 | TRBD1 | TGTGCCAGCAGGGGGACAGCTAATAGCAATCAGCCCCAGCATTTT | CASRGTANSNQPQHF
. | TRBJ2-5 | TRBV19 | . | TGTGCCAGTAGTGCCTCGGATGGCAGGGACCAAGAGACCCAGTACTTC | CASSASDGRDQETQYF
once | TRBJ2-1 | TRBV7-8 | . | TGTGCCAGCAGCTTACAAGGAGTAAGGGGTAATGAGCAGTTCTTC | CASSLQGVRGNEQFF
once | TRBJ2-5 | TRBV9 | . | TGTGCCAGCAGCGAGCGCTATGAGACGTCAGAGACCCAGTACTTC | CASSERYETSETQYF
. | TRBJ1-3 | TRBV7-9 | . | TGTGCCAGCAGCTTCCCCCGTCAGTGGGCAGGGTCAGGAAACACCATATATTTT | CASSFPRQWAGSGNTIYF
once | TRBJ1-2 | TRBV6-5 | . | TGTGCCAGCAGCTCAGGGGATGAGGGCTACACCTTC | CASSSGDEGYTF
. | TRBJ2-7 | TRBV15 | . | TGTGCCACCAGCAGCGAAGGGGGGGGTTACTACGAGCAGTACTTC | CATSSEGGGYYEQYF
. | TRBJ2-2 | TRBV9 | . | TGTGCCAGCAGCGTGCGGGAAGGCGGGGAGCTGTTTTTT | CASSVREGGELFF
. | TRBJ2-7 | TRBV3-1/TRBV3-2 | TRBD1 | TGTGCCAGCAGCCGGGACAGGGGTGGAGAGCAGTACTTC | CASSRDRGGEQYF
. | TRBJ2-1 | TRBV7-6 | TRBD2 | TGTGCCAGCAGCCAAGTAGCGGGGGGTTACAATGAGCAGTTCTTC | CASSQVAGGYNEQFF
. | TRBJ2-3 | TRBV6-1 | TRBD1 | TGTGCCAGCAGTGTCCGGGACAGCTACCTTTTTCCAGATACGCAGTATTTT | CASSVRDSYLFPDTQYF
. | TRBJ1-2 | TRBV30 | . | TGTGCCTGGATGAGGCAGGGAGGTTATGGCTACACCTTC | CAWMRQGGYGYTF
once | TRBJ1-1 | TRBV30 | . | TGTGCCTGGATCGCGGGGGTTGTTCCTGAAGCTTTCTTT | CAWIAGVVPEAFF